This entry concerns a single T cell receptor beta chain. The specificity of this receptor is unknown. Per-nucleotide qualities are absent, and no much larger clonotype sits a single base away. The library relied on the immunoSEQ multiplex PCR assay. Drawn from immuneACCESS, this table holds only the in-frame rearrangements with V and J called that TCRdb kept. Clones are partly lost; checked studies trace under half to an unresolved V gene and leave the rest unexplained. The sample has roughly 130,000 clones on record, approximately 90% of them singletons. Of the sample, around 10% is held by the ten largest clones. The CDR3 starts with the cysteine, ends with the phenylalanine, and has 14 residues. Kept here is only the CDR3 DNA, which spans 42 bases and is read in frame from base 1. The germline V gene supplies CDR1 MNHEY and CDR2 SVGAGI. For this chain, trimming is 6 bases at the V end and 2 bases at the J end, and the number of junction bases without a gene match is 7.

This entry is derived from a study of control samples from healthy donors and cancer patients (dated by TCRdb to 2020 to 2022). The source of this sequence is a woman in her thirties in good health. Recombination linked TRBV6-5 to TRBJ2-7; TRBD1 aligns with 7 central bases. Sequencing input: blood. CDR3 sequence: CASRSQGDAYEQYF. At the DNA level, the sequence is TGTGCCAGCAGATCCCAGGGGGACGCCTACGAGCAGTACTTC.